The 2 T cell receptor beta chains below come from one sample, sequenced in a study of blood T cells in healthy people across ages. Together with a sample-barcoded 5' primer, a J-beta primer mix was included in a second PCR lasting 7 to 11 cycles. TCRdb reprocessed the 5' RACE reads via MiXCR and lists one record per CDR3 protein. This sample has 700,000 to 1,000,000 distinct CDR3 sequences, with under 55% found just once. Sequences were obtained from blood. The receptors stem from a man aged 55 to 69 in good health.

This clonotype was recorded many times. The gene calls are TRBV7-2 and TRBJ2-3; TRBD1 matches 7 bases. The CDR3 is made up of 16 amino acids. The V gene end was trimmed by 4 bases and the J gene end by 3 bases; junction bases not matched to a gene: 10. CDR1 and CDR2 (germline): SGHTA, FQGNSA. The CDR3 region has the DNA TGTGCCAGCAGCTCGCTAGGGACAGTTCCGACAGATACGCAGTATTTT. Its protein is CASSSLGTVPTDTQYF.

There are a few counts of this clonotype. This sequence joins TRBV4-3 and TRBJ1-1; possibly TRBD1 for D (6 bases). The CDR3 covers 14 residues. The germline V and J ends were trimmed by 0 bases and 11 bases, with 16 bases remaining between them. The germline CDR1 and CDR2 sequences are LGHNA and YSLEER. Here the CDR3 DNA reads TGCGCCAGCAGCCAAGATTTTCGGGGGGCGCTTGCTTTCTTT. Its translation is CASSQDFRGALAFF.